This T cell receptor beta chain was sequenced in a study of blood T cell repertoires in COVID-19. About the study: From the United States, Italy and Spain came samples of acute and convalescent COVID-19. T cells, B-cell-depleted T cells, or PBMCs provided the cDNA or gDNA that served as material.

The CDR3 spans 16 residues. J gave up 1 base and V 3 bases, and 5 bases lay outside the gene matches. CDR1 and CDR2 (germline): SEHNR, FQNEAQ (reference sequence). As handled by the study authors: By means of reference gene primer amplification, nucleated cell counts were estimated. Method: immunoSEQ multiplex PCR; TCRdb's copy keeps in-frame clones and lacks some. V, J and clone size were drawn from that table, and D and trimming were deduced from the DNA. In the table there are some 150,000 clones, just over 85% of which are singletons. The sequence came from a woman aged 55-69 years with acute or convalescent COVID-19. Sequenced: peripheral blood. The chain recombines TRBV7-9 with TRBJ2-5; 10 positions agree with TRBD1. The CDR3 nucleotides read TGTGCCAGCAGCTTGGGACAGGGGTTGGGCCAAGAGACCCAGTACTTC. It translates to CASSLGQGLGQETQYF.